Listed here are 26 T cell receptor beta chains from one sample, sequenced in a study of breast tumors, draining lymph nodes, adjacent tissues. TCRdb re-analysed the multiplex PCR reads in MiXCR, keeping a single row per CDR3 protein. There are tens of thousands of distinct CDR3 sequences in the sample; roughly a fifth occur only once, and approximately 2.5% lies in the top ten. Axillary draining lymph nodes of breast cancer patients supplied the node samples. Sequenced material: axillary lymph node tissue. Receptors were obtained from a female donor with breast cancer. Some clones in this sample may be carry-over from other donors' samples.

Comments on this clonotype: Given the absence of the conserved phenylalanine or tryptophan at the CDR3 end, a read error is likely. The V gene is TRBV20-1, the J gene TRBJ1-5; D is ambiguous. The CDR3 spans 16 residues. From germline, CDR1 is DFQATT and CDR2 SNEGSKA (reference sequence). The CDR3 DNA is TGCAGTGCTAGAGCCGCGGACGGCCTTAGCAGTCAGCCCCAGCATGTT. This codes for CSARAADGLSSQPQHV.

At least ten counts were recorded for this clonotype. The chain links TRBV19 to TRBJ1-5, with TRBD1 as a possible D gene (5 bases). Per germline, CDR1 LNHDA and CDR2 SQIVND (reference sequence). This CDR3 contains 16 residues. The V end lost 6 bases, the J end lost 3 bases, and 18 bases lay between the germline ends. CDR3 nucleotides: TGTGCCAGTAGGCCCCGGGGGGGTTCGTACAATCAGCCCCAGCATTTT. It is translated as CASRPRGGSYNQPQHF.

This clonotype was seen a handful of times. The chain combines TRBV5-1 with TRBJ2-5; D tentatively fits TRBD1 or TRBD2 (5 bases each). V lost 4 bases and J 5 bases, leaving 12 bases between the germline ends. Per the germline V gene, CDR1 is SGHRS and CDR2 is YFSETQ. This CDR3 is built from 13 residues. The CDR3 bases are TGCGCCAGCAGCCCCGGGGCAGGGGAGACCCAGTACTTC. As protein: CASSPGAGETQYF. The entire variable domain, with the rest obtained from reference TRBV5-1 and TRBJ2-5, is as follows: KAGVTQTPRYLIKTRGQQVTLSCSPISGHRSVSWYQQTPGQGLQFLFEYFSETQRNKGNFPGRFSGRQFSNSRSEMNVSTLELGDSALYLCASSPGAGETQYFGPGTRLLVL.

The sample holds many counts of this clonotype. The chain employs TRBV6-1 and TRBJ2-3; the D is unclear. The CDR3 runs 13 residues. The germline gives CDR1 MNHNS, CDR2 SASEGT. The ends were cut back, 7 bases at V and 6 bases at J, with 14 bases in the middle. CDR3 nucleotides: TGTGCCAGCACCTTGGGCGGCAGGGATACGCAGTATTTT. Protein sequence: CASTLGGRDTQYF.

This clonotype was observed many times. This chain links TRBV24-1 with TRBJ2-1; 8 nucleotides match TRBD2. The CDR3 spans 14 residues. Per germline, CDR1 KGHDR and CDR2 SFDVKD. V trimming: 3 bases; J trimming: 12 bases; junction bases outside the gene matches: 9. CDR3 nucleotide sequence: TGTGCCACCAGTGATGCCCTTAGCGGGATAGGGCAGTTCTTC. It encodes CATSDALSGIGQFF.

This clonotype was counted at least ten times. The chain uses TRBV4-1 and TRBJ2-3; the D is unclear. V was clipped by 5 bases and J by 5 bases, with 11 bases between them. Germline loops: CDR1 MGHRA, CDR2 YSYEKL. CDR3 length: 13 residues. The CDR3 nucleotides are TGCGCCAGCAGCGGGGATGGAGAAGATACGCAGTATTTT. It yields the protein CASSGDGEDTQYF.

In regard to this clonotype: Possible read error: a much larger clone is one base away. V is TRBV4-3 and J is TRBJ2-1; 7 bases are a match to TRBD2. In germline, CDR1 is LGHNA, CDR2 YSLEER. V dropped 1 base and J dropped 10; count of bases not matched to a gene: 4. The CDR3 extends over 13 amino acids. CDR3 sequence (DNA): TGCGCCAGCAGCCAAGGTCTAGCGGAAGAGCAGTTCTTC. Amino acid sequence: CASSQGLAEEQFF.

V gene TRBV6-6 combines with J gene TRBJ1-5, with D perhaps matching TRBD1 (5 bases). V lost 7 bases and J 0 bases, leaving 19 bases between the germline ends. The CDR3 contains 17 residues. The germline CDR1 and CDR2 sequences are MNHNY and SVGAGI (reference sequence). CDR3 nucleotides: TGTGCCAGCACCGGCGCAGGACAACTCTATAGCAATCAGCCCCAGCATTTT. Protein: CASTGAGQLYSNQPQHF.

This clonotype appeared many times. This chain connects TRBV20-1 to TRBJ2-5; 14 bases align to TRBD2. J was trimmed by 4 bases and V by 6 bases; bases with no gene match: 10. This CDR3 spans 16 amino acids. Germline CDR1 DFQATT, CDR2 SNEGSKA (reference sequence). CDR3 nucleotides: TGCAGTGCCCCACCCTCGGGACTAGCGGGAGCAGAGACCCAGTACTTC. Amino acids: CSAPPSGLAGAETQYF.

This clonotype appeared many times. The chain has TRBV7-3 and TRBJ2-2; 9 positions match TRBD1. Unmatched junction bases numbered 3, after V lost 4 bases and J lost 3 bases. The germline gives CDR1 SGHTA, CDR2 FQGTGA. The CDR3 has 15 residues. The CDR3 spells CASSSTGGDTGELFF. CDR3 DNA: TGTGCCAGCAGCTCGACAGGGGGGGACACCGGGGAGCTGTTTTTT.

This clonotype occurred many times. The rearrangement links TRBV20-1 to TRBJ1-4; D is unclear. The V gene lost 0 bases and the J gene lost 0 bases, with 8 bases spanning the gap. There are 15 residues in the CDR3. Germline CDR1 is DFQATT and CDR2 is SNEGSKA (reference sequence). The CDR3: CSARDSRSTNEKLFF. In DNA, the CDR3 is TGCAGTGCTAGAGACTCCAGGTCAACTAATGAAAAACTGTTTTTT.

This clonotype was seen many times. The chain employs TRBV16 and TRBJ2-7; the D gene is possibly TRBD2 (5 bases). Between the trimmed V and J ends, which lost 4 bases and 0 bases, there was a span of 16 bases. The germline gives CDR1 KGHSY, CDR2 FQNENV. This CDR3 contains 16 residues. The CDR3 spells CASSRGLSPSSYEQYF. Here the CDR3 DNA reads TGTGCCAGCAGCCGAGGACTTTCTCCCAGCTCCTACGAGCAGTACTTC.

The chain links TRBV20-1 to TRBJ1-2, with a weak D call TRBD1 (5 bases). The length of the CDR3 is 15 residues. Trimming took off 4 bases at V and 4 bases at J, with 19 bases between the two ends. The germline V gene has CDR1 DFQATT and CDR2 SNEGSKA (reference sequence). CDR3 residues: CSANLGRSGVYGYTF. The DNA of the CDR3 is TGCAGTGCTAACCTGGGACGGTCTGGCGTCTATGGCTACACCTTC.

This clonotype was detected many times. One end of the junction is discordant with germline, which a read error may explain. The chain joins TRBV19 to TRBJ2-1, with D perhaps assigned TRBD1 or TRBD2 (5 bases each). The CDR3 has 16 amino acids. Germline CDR1 reads LNHDA; CDR2 reads SQIVND (reference sequence). CDR3 nucleotide sequence: TGTGCCAGTGGTATGGTTGTCGGGACCACAAGGGATGAGCAGTTCTTC. It translates to CASGMVVGTTRDEQFF.

This clonotype was detected many times. In nucleotides, the CDR3 is TGTGCCAGCAGCTTGGGTAGCGGGAGCTACAATGAGCAGTTCTTC. It yields the protein CASSLGSGSYNEQFF. The chain couples TRBV5-4 to TRBJ2-1; 9 bases are shared with TRBD2. Trimming took 0 bases from V and 3 from J; bases not matched to a gene: 1. This CDR3 region has 15 residues. Germline CDR1 is SGHNT and CDR2 is YYREEE (reference sequence).

The sample holds many counts of this clonotype. CDR3 nucleotides: TGTGCCAGCAGCTTATCACTAGCGGGAGGTCACAATGAGCAGTTCTTC. This sequence encodes CASSLSLAGGHNEQFF. This chain uses TRBV7-9 with TRBJ2-1; 12 nucleotides agree with TRBD2. The germline V gene has CDR1 SEHNR and CDR2 FQNEAQ (reference sequence). There are 16 residues in the CDR3. Trimming at V came to 2 bases and at J to 5 bases, leaving 4 bases not matched to a gene.

V and J are TRBV7-9 and TRBJ2-3, with TRBD1 matching 10 bases. This CDR3 is 17 amino acids long. The V segment lost 1 base and the J segment 2 bases; nucleotides outside the gene matches: 6. Germline V gene data show CDR1 as SEHNR and CDR2 as FQNEAQ (reference sequence). CDR3 nucleotides: TGTGCCAGCAGCTTAGGGACAGGGGGTTTATCCACAGATACGCAGTATTTT. Its translation: CASSLGTGGLSTDTQYF. The full variable domain, rest sourced from reference TRBV7-9 and TRBJ2-3, is DTGVSQNPRHKITKRGQNVTFRCDPISEHNRLYWYRQTLGQGPEFLTYFQNEAQLEKSRLLSDRFSAERPKGSFSTLEIQRTEQGDSAMYLCASSLGTGGLSTDTQYFGPGTRLTVL.

This clonotype has ten or more counts. This chain connects TRBV28 to TRBJ2-1; no reliable D call. Trimming left V 3 bases short and J 9 bases short, with 9 bases between. The germline V gene encodes CDR1 MDHEN and CDR2 SYDVKM. This CDR3 comprises 12 residues. CDR3 in DNA: TGTGCCAGCAGTTTTAGTTTTCGTGAGCAGTTCTTC. Its protein is CASSFSFREQFF.

This clonotype has at least ten counts. The V and J genes are TRBV7-2 and TRBJ2-1; 8 bases map to TRBD2. The V gene's germline CDR1 is SGHTA and CDR2 FQGNSA. V shed 4 bases and J 8 bases; nucleotides not matched to a gene: 19. This CDR3 contains 18 residues. In DNA form, the CDR3 reads TGTGCCAGCAGCTCATTAGCGGGGAGTGGGGGAGGGGCCCATGAGCAGTTCTTC. The encoded protein is CASSSLAGSGGGAHEQFF.

There are many counts of this clonotype. CDR3 bases: TGCAGTGCTAGAGATTCGGAACAACGCCACGAGCAGTACTTC. Amino acids: CSARDSEQRHEQYF. The chain links TRBV20-1 to TRBJ2-7; no firm D call. Germline V gene sequence: CDR1 DFQATT, CDR2 SNEGSKA (reference sequence). The CDR3 totals 14 residues. Trimming took off 0 bases at V and 5 bases at J, with 14 bases between the two ends.

In this sample, this clonotype turned up many times. The genes are TRBV7-2 and TRBJ2-5; D not resolved. V dropped 4 bases and J dropped 6 bases, with 15 bases sitting between them. The CDR3 is 14 amino acids. Looked up from germline, CDR1 is SGHTA and CDR2 is FQGNSA. The CDR3 sequence is CASSSDRSSKTQYF. The CDR3 bases are TGTGCCAGCAGCTCCGATAGAAGCTCAAAGACCCAGTACTTC.

This clonotype occurred many times. The V gene is TRBV6-2 or TRBV6-3, the J gene TRBJ1-2; 8 positions agree with TRBD1. Germline loops: CDR1 MNHEY, CDR2 SVGEGT. The CDR3 is 14 amino acids. The junction had 11 bases not matched to a gene; V was cut back by 6 bases and J by 8 bases. The CDR3 DNA reads TGTGCCAGCAGCAAACCGGGACAGGAGCGGGGCTACACCTTC. This gives the protein CASSKPGQERGYTF.

As regards this clonotype: This may stem from a read error, because a much larger clone lies one nucleotide away. The genes are TRBV19 and TRBJ2-7; either TRBD1 or TRBD2 may supply D (5 bases each). This CDR3 spans 16 amino acids. Germline values: CDR1 LNHDA, CDR2 SQIVND (reference sequence). The V and J ends lost 5 bases and 3 bases respectively, with 20 bases between them. CDR3 in DNA: TGTGCCAGTAGTCCCGGGGCAGCGGAGAAGGTCTACGAGCAGTACTTC. The encoded protein is CASSPGAAEKVYEQYF.

This clonotype has at least ten counts. This rearrangement joins TRBV20-1 to TRBJ1-5, with a weak D call TRBD1 (5 bases). V was shortened by 0 bases and J by 5 bases, with 11 bases between the two germline ends. Germline V gene lookup returns CDR1 DFQATT and CDR2 SNEGSKA (reference sequence). The CDR3 contains 14 residues. As DNA, the CDR3 is TGCAGTGCTAGAGATGGGGGGGTACATCAGCCCCAGCATTTT. This encodes CSARDGGVHQPQHF.

The rearrangement uses TRBV28 and TRBJ2-3; 7 bases agree with TRBD2. V dropped 1 base and J dropped 2; count of bases not matched to a gene: 6. The CDR3 is made up of 16 amino acids. Germline values: CDR1 MDHEN, CDR2 SYDVKM. The CDR3 sequence is CASSLSSGTFTDTQYF. Here the CDR3 DNA reads TGTGCCAGCAGTTTATCCAGCGGGACCTTCACAGATACGCAGTATTTT.

V usage is TRBV28 and J usage is TRBJ2-3; D ambiguous. V was clipped by 8 bases and J by 5 bases, with 11 bases between them. There are 12 residues in the CDR3. Germline V gene sequence: CDR1 MDHEN, CDR2 SYDVKM. The CDR3 nucleotides read TGTGCCAGCTGTCAGGAGATAGATACGCAGTATTTT. Translated: CASCQEIDTQYF.